This entry features one TCR beta chain sequence. These data are taken from a study of blood T cell repertoires in COVID-19. Study overall: Italy, Spain and the United States were the sources of the convalescent and acute COVID-19 samples. Sources were T cells, B-cell-depleted T cells, or PBMCs; the material itself was cDNA or gDNA.

Germline V lookup: CDR1 LGHDT, CDR2 YNNKEL (reference sequence). V lost 4 bases to trimming and J lost 4 bases, with 13 bases between them. This CDR3 contains 14 residues. Authors' processing steps: Amplification with reference gene primers provided the estimates of nucleated cell counts. The protocol was immunoSEQ multiplex PCR, while the TCRdb copy is restricted to in-frame clones and leaves out a portion. V, J and clone size derive from that table, while D and trimming were established from the DNA sequence. In the table there are approximately 74,000 clones, 88% of which are singletons. This sequence was found in a woman older than 75 with active or convalescent COVID-19. Sequenced sample: peripheral blood. The chain combines TRBV3-1 (or the pseudogene TRBV3-2) with TRBJ1-1; D may be TRBD1 (5 bases). The CDR3 sequence is CASSRQKGFTEAFF. The DNA for the CDR3 is TGTGCCAGCAGCCGACAGAAGGGTTTCACTGAAGCTTTCTTT.